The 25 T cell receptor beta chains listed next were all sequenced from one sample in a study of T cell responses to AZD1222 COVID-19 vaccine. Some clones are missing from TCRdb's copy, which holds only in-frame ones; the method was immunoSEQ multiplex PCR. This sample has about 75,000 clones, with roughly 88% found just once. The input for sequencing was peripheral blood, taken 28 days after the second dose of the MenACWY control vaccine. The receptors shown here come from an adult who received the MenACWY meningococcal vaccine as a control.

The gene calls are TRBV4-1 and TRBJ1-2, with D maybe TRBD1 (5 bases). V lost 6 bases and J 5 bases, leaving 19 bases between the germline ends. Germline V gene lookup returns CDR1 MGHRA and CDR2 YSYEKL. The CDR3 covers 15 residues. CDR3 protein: CASRPGGGAIYGYTF. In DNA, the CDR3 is TGCGCCAGCAGACCCGGGGGAGGGGCAATTTATGGCTACACCTTC.

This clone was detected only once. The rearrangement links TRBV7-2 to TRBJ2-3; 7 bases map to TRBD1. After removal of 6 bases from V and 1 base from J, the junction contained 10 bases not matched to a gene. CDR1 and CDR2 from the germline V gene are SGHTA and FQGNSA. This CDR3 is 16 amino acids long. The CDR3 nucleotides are TGTGCCAGCAGTTTACAGGGGCCGAGGGGCACAGATACGCAGTATTTT. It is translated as CASSLQGPRGTDTQYF.

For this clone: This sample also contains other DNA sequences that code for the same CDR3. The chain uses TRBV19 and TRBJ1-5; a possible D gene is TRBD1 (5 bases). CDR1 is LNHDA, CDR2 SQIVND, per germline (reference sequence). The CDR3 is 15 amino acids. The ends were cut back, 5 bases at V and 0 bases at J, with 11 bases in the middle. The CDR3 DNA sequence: TGTGCCAGTAGTGGTACAGGAAATAGCAATCAGCCCCAGCATTTT. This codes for CASSGTGNSNQPQHF.

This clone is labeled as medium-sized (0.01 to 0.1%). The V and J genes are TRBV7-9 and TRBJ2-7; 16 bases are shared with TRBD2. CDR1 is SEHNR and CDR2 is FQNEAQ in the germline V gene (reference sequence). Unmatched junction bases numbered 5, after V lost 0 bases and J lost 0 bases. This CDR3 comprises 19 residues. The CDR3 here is CASSLAVGLAGGSSYEQYF. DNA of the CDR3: TGTGCCAGCAGCTTAGCCGTGGGACTAGCGGGGGGGTCCTCCTACGAGCAGTACTTC.

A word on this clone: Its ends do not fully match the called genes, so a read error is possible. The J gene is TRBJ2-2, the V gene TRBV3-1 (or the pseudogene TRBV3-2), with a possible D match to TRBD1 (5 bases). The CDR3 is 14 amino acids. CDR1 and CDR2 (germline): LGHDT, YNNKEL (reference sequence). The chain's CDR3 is CASSQNWGTRELFF. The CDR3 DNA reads TGTGCCAGCAGCCAAAATTGGGGCACCAGGGAGCTGTTTTTT.

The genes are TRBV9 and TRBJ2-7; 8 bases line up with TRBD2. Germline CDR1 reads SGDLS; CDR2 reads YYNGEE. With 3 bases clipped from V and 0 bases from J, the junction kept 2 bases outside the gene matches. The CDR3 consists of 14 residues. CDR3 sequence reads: CASSATSGSYEQYF. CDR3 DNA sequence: TGTGCCAGCAGCGCAACTAGCGGCTCCTACGAGCAGTACTTC.

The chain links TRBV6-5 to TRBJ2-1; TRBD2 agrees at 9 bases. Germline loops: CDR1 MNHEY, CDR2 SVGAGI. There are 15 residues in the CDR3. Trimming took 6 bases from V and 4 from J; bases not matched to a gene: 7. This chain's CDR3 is CASSPLAGGYNEQFF. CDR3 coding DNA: TGTGCCAGCAGCCCCCTTGCGGGGGGGTACAATGAGCAGTTCTTC.

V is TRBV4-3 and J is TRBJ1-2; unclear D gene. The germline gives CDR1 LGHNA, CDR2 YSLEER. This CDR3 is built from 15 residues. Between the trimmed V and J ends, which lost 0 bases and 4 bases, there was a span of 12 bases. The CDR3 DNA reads TGCGCCAGCAGCCAAGAGACGGGAAACCGCTATGGCTACACCTTC. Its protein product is CASSQETGNRYGYTF.

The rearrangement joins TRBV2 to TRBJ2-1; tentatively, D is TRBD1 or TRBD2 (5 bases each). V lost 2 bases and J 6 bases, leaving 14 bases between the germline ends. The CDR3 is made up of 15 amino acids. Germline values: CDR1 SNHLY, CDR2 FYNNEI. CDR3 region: CASSEFGTPGNEQFF. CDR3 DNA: TGTGCCAGCAGTGAATTTGGGACCCCCGGCAATGAGCAGTTCTTC.

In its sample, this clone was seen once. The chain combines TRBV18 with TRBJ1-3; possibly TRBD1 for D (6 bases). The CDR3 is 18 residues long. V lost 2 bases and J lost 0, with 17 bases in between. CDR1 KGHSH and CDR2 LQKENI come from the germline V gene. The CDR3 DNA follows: TGTGCCAGCTCACCAAGGGGGAAGGACAGAGCCTCTGGAAACACCATATATTTT. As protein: CASSPRGKDRASGNTIYF.

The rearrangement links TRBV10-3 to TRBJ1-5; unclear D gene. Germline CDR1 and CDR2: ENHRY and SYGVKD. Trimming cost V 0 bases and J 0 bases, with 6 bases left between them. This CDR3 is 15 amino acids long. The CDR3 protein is CAISESSDSNQPQHF. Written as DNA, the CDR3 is TGTGCCATCAGTGAGTCGTCAGATAGCAATCAGCCCCAGCATTTT.

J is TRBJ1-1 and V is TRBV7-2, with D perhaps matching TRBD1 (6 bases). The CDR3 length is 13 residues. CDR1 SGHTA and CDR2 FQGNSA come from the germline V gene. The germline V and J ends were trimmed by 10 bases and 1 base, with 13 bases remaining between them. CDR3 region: CATRDNPNTEAFF. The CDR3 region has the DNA TGTGCCACCCGGGACAACCCGAACACTGAAGCTTTCTTT.

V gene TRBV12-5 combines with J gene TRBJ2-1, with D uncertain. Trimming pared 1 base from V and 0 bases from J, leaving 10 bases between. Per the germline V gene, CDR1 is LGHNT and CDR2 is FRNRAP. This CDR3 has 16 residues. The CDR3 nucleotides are TGTGCTAGTGGTTTGGACAGCTTGAGCTCCTACAATGAGCAGTTCTTC. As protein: CASGLDSLSSYNEQFF. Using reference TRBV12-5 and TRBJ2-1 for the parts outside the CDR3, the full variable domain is DARVTQTPRHKVTEMGQEVTMRCQPILGHNTVFWYRQTMMQGLELLAYFRNRAPLDDSGMPKDRFSAEMPDATLATLKIQPSEPRDSAVYFCASGLDSLSSYNEQFFGPGTRLTVL.

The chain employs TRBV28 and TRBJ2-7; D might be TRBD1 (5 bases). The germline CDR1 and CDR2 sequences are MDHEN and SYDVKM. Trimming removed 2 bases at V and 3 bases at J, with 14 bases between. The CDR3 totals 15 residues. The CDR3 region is CASSLGAAPFYEQYF. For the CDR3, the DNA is TGTGCCAGCAGTTTAGGGGCGGCCCCCTTCTACGAGCAGTACTTC.

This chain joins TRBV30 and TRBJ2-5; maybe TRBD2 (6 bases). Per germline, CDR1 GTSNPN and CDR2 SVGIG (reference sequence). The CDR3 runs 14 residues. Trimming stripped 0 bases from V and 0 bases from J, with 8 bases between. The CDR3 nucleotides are TGTGCCTGGAGTGTACGGGGGTACCAAGAGACCCAGTACTTC. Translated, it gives CAWSVRGYQETQYF. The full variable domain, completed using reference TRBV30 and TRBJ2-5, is SQTIHQWPATLVQPVGSPLSLECTVEGTSNPNLYWYRQAAGRGLQLLFYSVGIGQISSEVPQNLSASRPQDRQFILSSKKLLLSDSGFYLCAWSVRGYQETQYFGPGTRLLVL.

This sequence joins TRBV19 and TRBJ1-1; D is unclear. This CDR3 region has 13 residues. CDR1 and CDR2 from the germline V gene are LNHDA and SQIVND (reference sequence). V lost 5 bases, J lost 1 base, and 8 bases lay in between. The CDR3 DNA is TGTGCCAGTAGTGATCTTTCGAACACTGAAGCTTTCTTT. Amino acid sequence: CASSDLSNTEAFF.

Here the CDR3 DNA reads TGTGCCAGCAGTTCTCCCCCTCAAGCCGAACCTAACTATGGCTACACCTTC. It translates to CASSSPPQAEPNYGYTF. The chain couples TRBV28 to TRBJ1-2, with unresolved D. Germline values: CDR1 MDHEN, CDR2 SYDVKM. The CDR3 sequence is 17 residues long. V dropped 4 bases and J dropped 0 bases, with 18 bases sitting between them.

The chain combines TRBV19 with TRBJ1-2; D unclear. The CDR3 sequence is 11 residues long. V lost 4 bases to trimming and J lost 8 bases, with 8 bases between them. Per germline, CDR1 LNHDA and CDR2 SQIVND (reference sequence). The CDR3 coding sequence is TGTGCCAGTAGTAGGCCGGGCGGCTACACCTTC. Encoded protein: CASSRPGGYTF.

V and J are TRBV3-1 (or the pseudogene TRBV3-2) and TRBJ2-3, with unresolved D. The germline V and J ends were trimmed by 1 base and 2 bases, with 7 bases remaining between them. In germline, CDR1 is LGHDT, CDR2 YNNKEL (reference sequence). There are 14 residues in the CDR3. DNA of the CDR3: TGTGCCAGCAGCCAAGCCAGCCTCACAGATACGCAGTATTTT. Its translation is CASSQASLTDTQYF.

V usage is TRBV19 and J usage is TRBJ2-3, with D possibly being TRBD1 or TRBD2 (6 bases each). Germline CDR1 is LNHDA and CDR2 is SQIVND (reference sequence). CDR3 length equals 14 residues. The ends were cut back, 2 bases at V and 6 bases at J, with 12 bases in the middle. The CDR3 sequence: CASSIRGGRDTQYF. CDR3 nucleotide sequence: TGTGCCAGTAGTATACGAGGGGGGAGGGATACGCAGTATTTT.

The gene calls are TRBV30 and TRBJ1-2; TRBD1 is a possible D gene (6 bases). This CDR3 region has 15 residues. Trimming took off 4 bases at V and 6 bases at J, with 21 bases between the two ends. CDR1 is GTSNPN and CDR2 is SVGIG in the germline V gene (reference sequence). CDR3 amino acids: CAWTPPGGGGDGYTF. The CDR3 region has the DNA TGTGCCTGGACCCCCCCGGGTGGAGGGGGGGATGGCTACACCTTC.

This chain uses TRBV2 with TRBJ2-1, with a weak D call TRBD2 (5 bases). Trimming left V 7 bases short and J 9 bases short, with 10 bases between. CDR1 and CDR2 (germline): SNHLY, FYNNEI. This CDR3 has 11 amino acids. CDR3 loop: CASNLGSEQFF. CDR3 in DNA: TGTGCCAGCAACTTGGGGAGTGAGCAGTTCTTC.

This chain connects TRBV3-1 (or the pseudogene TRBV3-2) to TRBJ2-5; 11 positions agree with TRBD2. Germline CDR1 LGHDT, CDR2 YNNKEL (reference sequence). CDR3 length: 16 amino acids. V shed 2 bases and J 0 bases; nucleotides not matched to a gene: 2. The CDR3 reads CASSQRLAGNQETQYF. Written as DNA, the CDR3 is TGTGCCAGCAGCCAACGACTAGCGGGAAACCAAGAGACCCAGTACTTC.

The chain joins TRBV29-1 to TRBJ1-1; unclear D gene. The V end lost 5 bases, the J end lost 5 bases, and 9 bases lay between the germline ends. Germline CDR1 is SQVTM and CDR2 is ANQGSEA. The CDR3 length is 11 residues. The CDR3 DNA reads TGCAGCGTTCCAGTTGGGACTGAAGCTTTCTTT. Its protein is CSVPVGTEAFF.

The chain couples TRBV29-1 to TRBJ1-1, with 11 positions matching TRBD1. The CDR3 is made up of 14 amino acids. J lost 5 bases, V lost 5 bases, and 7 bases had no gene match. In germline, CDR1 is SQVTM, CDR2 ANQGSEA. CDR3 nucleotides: TGCAGCGTTAATACCGGGACAGGGGGGACTGAAGCTTTCTTT. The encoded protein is CSVNTGTGGTEAFF.